The next 14 T cell receptor beta chains were all read from a single sample in a study of response to subunit inactivated influenza vaccine. A single record per CDR3 protein comes from TCRdb applying MiXCR to the RT-PCR reads. This sample yields over 800,000 distinct CDR3 sequences, of which around 20% are seen a single time; roughly 10% belongs to the top ten. Source: PBMCs from blood, taken approximately 5 days after vaccination. All receptors come from a man in his fifties or sixties who received an inactivated influenza vaccine.

A few counts support this clonotype. The rearrangement links TRBV3-1 to TRBJ2-1; 8 positions agree with TRBD2. Unmatched junction bases numbered 4, after V lost 0 bases and J lost 0 bases. This CDR3 is 17 amino acids long. Per the germline V gene, CDR1 is LGHDT and CDR2 is YNNKEL (reference sequence). In nucleotides, the CDR3 is TGTGCCAGCAGCCAAGATGGACTAGCCCTCTCCTACAATGAGCAGTTCTTC. This gives the protein CASSQDGLALSYNEQFF.

This clonotype was observed a few times. CDR3 in amino acids: CASSSLQGYNEQFF. CDR3 bases: TGTGCCAGCAGTTCCTTACAGGGCTACAATGAGCAGTTCTTC. This rearrangement joins TRBV28 to TRBJ2-1; D possibly corresponds to TRBD1 (6 bases). The CDR3 spans 14 residues. V was pared by 4 bases and J by 3 bases, with 10 bases between. Looked up from germline, CDR1 is MDHEN and CDR2 is SYDVKM. The full variable domain, its missing parts supplied by reference TRBV28 and TRBJ2-1, is DVKVTQSSRYLVKRTGEKVFLECVQDMDHENMFWYRQDPGLGLRLIYFSYDVKMKEKGDIPEGYSVSREKKERFSLILESASTNQTSMYLCASSSLQGYNEQFFGPGTRLTVL.

This clonotype turned up a few times. V and J are TRBV7-2 and TRBJ2-1; TRBD2 matches at 7 bases. The ends lost 1 base at V and 6 bases at J; junction bases unmatched: 3. Germline values: CDR1 SGHTA, CDR2 FQGNSA. The CDR3 totals 14 residues. CDR3 loop: CASSLGGGSNEQFF. The DNA for the CDR3 is TGTGCCAGCAGCTTAGGCGGCGGGAGCAATGAGCAGTTCTTC.

This clonotype was found a few times. This sequence joins TRBV6-1 and TRBJ2-7; D not certain. This CDR3 region has 16 residues. Germline CDR1 is MNHNS and CDR2 is SASEGT. Trimming left V 5 bases short and J 1 base short, with 18 bases between. The CDR3 is CASSPGPTVWSYEQYF. For the CDR3, the DNA is TGTGCCAGCAGTCCGGGTCCTACTGTATGGTCCTACGAGCAGTACTTC.

This clonotype was counted between two and nine times. The chain links TRBV12-3 or TRBV12-4 to TRBJ2-7; the D gene is possibly TRBD2 (6 bases). The CDR3 loop spans 16 amino acids. Trimming pared 5 bases from V and 0 bases from J, leaving 17 bases between. For the CDR3, the DNA is TGTGCCAGCAGTCGGGGGACTGTTTTCAGCTCCTACGAGCAGTACTTC. It translates to CASSRGTVFSSYEQYF.

In this sample, this clonotype turned up many times. The chain has TRBV20-1 and TRBJ2-1, with TRBD2 identical over 8 bases. This CDR3 spans 15 amino acids. After removal of 2 bases from V and 2 bases from J, the junction contained 5 bases not matched to a gene. The germline V gene encodes CDR1 DFQATT and CDR2 SNEGSKA (reference sequence). CDR3 DNA: TGCAGTGCTAGAATCGGGGGGGGGGCCTACAATGAGCAGTTCTTC. This translates into CSARIGGGAYNEQFF.

The CDR3 loop is CASSTGQGPYTDTQYF. CDR3 in DNA: TGCGCCAGCAGCACCGGACAGGGGCCGTACACAGATACGCAGTATTTT. The V and J genes are TRBV5-1 and TRBJ2-3; 9 positions match TRBD1. V lost 4 bases and J lost 2; bases outside the gene matches: 8. The CDR3 totals 16 residues. The V gene's germline CDR1 is SGHRS and CDR2 YFSETQ. Full variable domain (remainder filled in from reference TRBV5-1 and TRBJ2-3): KAGVTQTPRYLIKTRGQQVTLSCSPISGHRSVSWYQQTPGQGLQFLFEYFSETQRNKGNFPGRFSGRQFSNSRSEMNVSTLELGDSALYLCASSTGQGPYTDTQYFGPGTRLTVL.

The rearrangement uses TRBV20-1 and TRBJ2-2, with D unclear. The V gene's germline CDR1 is DFQATT and CDR2 SNEGSKA (reference sequence). The CDR3 has 14 residues. V gave up 1 base and J gave up 1 base, with 7 bases separating them. The CDR3 is CSARATVNTGELFF. The CDR3 DNA reads as TGCAGTGCTAGAGCGACGGTGAACACCGGGGAGCTGTTTTTT.

This clonotype was seen a handful of times. This sequence joins TRBV6-2 or TRBV6-3 and TRBJ2-5, with D perhaps matching TRBD1 (5 bases). The V end lost 2 bases, the J end lost 4 bases, and 8 bases lay between the germline ends. The CDR3 is 13 amino acids. The germline CDR1 and CDR2 sequences are MNHEY and SVGEGT. The CDR3 protein is CASSYGAAETQYF. The CDR3 bases are TGTGCCAGCAGTTACGGGGCAGCAGAGACCCAGTACTTC.

This chain joins TRBV7-2 and TRBJ2-7; no definite D call. V lost 1 base and J lost 0, with 13 bases in between. CDR1 and CDR2 from the germline V gene are SGHTA and FQGNSA. The CDR3 is made up of 16 amino acids. Here the CDR3 DNA reads TGTGCCAGCAGCTTAGTCATAGGAGTTCTCTCCTACGAGCAGTACTTC. This translates into CASSLVIGVLSYEQYF.

This clonotype occurred a few times. This chain links TRBV24-1 with TRBJ2-1, with D possibly matching TRBD1 (7 bases). This CDR3 region has 15 residues. CDR1 KGHDR and CDR2 SFDVKD come from the germline V gene. V shed 9 bases and J shed 7 bases, with 21 bases lying between them. In DNA form, the CDR3 reads TGTGCCACCTCGCGGGGCAGGGGGAGTCGGAATGAGCAGTTCTTC. Amino acids: CATSRGRGSRNEQFF.

The chain links TRBV7-9 to TRBJ2-7; D is unclear. Looked up from germline, CDR1 is SEHNR and CDR2 is FQNEAQ (reference sequence). This CDR3 contains 17 residues. Trimming cost V 1 base and J 0 bases, with 16 bases left between them. CDR3 DNA: TGTGCCAGCAGCTTAGTGGGATATATGAGCGCCTCCTACGAGCAGTACTTC. It translates to CASSLVGYMSASYEQYF.

This clonotype occurred a few times. This chain connects TRBV7-3 to TRBJ1-2; 8 bases align to TRBD1. The CDR3 length is 14 residues. Germline values: CDR1 SGHTA, CDR2 FQGTGA. Trimming took 4 bases from V and 1 from J; bases not matched to a gene: 2. In nucleotides, the CDR3 is TGTGCCAGCAGCTCGGGACAGGTTAACTATGGCTACACCTTC. Its translation: CASSSGQVNYGYTF.

The chain joins TRBV7-9 to TRBJ2-1; D remains unclear. The CDR3 consists of 14 residues. Trimming took 3 bases from V and 9 from J, leaving 15 bases between them. Germline CDR1 reads SEHNR; CDR2 reads FQNEAQ (reference sequence). CDR3 region: CASSFAATGVEQFF. In DNA form, the CDR3 reads TGTGCCAGCAGCTTTGCGGCGACGGGTGTTGAGCAGTTCTTC.